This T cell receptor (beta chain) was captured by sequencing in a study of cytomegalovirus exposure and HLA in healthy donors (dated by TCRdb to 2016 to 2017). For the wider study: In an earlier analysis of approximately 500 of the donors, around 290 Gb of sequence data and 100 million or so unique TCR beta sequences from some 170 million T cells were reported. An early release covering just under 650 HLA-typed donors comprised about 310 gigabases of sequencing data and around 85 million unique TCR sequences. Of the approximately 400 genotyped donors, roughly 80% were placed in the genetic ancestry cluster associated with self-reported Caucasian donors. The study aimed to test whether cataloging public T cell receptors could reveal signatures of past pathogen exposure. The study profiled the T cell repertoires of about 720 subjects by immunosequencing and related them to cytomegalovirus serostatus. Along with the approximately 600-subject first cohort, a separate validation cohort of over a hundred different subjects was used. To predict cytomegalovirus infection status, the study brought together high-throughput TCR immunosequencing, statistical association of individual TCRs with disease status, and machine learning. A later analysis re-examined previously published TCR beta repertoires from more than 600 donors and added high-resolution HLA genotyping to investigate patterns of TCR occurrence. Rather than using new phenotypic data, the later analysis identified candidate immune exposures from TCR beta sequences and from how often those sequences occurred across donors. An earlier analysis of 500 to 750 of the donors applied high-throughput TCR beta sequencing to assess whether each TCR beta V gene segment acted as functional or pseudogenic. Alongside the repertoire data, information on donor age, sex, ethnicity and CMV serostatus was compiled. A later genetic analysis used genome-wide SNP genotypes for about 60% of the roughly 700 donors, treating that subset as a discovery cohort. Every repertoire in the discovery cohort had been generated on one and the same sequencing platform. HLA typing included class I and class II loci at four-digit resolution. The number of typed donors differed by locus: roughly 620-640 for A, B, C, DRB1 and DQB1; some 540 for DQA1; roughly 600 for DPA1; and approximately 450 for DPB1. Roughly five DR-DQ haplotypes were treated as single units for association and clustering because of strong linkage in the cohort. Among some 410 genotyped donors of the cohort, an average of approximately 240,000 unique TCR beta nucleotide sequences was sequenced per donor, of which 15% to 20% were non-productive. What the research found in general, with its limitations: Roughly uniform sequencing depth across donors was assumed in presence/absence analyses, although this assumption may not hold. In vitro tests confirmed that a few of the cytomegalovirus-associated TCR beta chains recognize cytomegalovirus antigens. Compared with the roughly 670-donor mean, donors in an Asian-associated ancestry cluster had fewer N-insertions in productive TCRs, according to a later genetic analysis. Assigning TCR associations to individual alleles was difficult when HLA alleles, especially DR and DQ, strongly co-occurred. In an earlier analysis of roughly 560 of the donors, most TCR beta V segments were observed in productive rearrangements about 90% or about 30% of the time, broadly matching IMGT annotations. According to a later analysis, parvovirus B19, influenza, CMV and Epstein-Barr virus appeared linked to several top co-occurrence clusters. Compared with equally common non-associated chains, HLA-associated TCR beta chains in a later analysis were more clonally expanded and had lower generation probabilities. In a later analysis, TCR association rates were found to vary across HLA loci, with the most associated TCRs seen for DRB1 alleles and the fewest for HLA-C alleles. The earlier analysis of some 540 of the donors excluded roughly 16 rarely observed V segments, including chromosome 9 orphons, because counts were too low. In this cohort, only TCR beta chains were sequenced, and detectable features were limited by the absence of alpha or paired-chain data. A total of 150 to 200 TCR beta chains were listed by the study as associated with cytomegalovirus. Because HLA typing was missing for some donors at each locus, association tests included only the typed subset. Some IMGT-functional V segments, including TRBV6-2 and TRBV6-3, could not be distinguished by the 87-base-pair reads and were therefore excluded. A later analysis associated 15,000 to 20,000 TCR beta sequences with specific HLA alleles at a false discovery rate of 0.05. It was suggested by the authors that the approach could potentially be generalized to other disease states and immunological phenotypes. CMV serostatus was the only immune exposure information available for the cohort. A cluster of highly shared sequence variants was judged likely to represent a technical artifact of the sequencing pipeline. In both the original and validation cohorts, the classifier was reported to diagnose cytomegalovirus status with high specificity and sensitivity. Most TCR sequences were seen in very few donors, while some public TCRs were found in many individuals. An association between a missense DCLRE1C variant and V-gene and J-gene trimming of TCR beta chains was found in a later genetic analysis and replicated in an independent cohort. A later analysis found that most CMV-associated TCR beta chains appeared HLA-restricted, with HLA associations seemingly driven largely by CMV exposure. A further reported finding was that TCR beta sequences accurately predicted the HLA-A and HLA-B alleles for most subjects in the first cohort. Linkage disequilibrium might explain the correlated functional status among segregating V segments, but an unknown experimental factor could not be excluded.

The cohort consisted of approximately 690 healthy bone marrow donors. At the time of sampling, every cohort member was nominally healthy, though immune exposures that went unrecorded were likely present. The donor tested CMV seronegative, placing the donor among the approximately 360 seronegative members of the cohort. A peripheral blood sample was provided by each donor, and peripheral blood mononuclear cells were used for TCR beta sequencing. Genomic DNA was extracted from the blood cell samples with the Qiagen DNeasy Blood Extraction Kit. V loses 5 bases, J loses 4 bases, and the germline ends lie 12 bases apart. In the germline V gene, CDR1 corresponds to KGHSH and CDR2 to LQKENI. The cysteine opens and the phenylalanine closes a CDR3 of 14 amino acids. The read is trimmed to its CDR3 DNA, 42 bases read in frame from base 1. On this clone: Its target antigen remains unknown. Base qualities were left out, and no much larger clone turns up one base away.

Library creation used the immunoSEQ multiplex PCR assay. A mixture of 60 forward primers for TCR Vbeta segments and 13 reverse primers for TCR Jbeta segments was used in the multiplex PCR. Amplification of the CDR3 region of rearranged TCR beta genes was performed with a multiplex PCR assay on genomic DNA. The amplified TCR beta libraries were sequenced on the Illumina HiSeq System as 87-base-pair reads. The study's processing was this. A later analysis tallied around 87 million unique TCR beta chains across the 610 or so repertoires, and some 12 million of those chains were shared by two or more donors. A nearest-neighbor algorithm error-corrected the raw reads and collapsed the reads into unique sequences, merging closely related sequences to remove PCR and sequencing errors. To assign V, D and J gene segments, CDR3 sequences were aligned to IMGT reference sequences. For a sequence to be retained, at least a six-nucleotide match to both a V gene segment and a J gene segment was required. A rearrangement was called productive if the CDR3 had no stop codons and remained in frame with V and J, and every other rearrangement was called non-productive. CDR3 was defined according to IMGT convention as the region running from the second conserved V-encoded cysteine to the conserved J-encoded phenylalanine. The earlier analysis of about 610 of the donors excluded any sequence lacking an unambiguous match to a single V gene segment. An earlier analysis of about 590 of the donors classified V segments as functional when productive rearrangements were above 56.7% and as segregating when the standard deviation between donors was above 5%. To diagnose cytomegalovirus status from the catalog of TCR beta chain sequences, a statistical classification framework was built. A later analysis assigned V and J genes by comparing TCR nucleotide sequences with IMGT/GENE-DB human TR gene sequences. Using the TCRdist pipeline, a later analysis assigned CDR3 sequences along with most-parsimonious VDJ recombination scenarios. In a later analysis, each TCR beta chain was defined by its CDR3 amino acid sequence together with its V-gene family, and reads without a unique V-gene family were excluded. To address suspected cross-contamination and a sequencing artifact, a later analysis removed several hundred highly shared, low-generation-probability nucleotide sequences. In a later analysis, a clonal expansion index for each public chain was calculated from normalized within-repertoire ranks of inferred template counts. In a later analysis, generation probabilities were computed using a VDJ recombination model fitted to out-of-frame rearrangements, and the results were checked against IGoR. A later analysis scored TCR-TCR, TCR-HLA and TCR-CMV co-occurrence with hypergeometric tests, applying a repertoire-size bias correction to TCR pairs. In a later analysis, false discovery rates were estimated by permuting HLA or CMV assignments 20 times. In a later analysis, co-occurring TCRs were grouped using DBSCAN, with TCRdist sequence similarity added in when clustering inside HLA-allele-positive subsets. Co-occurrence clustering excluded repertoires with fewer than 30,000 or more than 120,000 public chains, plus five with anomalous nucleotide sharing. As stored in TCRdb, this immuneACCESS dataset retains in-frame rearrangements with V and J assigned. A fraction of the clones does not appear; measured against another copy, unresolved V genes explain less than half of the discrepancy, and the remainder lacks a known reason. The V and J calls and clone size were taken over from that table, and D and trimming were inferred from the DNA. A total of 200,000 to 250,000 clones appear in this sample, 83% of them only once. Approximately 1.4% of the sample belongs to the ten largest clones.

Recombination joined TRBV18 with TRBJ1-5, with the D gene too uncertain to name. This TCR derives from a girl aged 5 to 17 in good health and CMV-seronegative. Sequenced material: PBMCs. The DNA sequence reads TGTGCCAGCTCAGGCGGGTCAGCGAATCAGCCCCAGCATTTT. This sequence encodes CASSGGSANQPQHF.